These 18 T cell receptor beta chains were all obtained from the same sample, sequenced in a study of T cell responses to AZD1222 COVID-19 vaccine. The table came from immunoSEQ multiplex PCR; TCRdb's copy has only in-frame clones and leaves some out. The sample holds fewer than 90,000 clones; 85% to 90% are singletons and the top ten take around 5.4%. Sample: peripheral blood, taken 28 days after the second AZD1222 dose. These receptors were obtained from an adult who received the AZD1222 COVID-19 vaccine.

The V and J genes are TRBV27 and TRBJ1-5, with D possibly being TRBD1 (6 bases). This CDR3 contains 17 residues. The germline V gene has CDR1 MNHEY and CDR2 SMNVEV (reference sequence). V dropped 5 bases and J dropped 0 bases, with 17 bases sitting between them. CDR3 in DNA: TGTGCCAGCAGTCCCCGACAGGAGGACCTTAGCAATCAGCCCCAGCATTTT. Encoded protein: CASSPRQEDLSNQPQHF.

This clone was seen more than once but under ten times. CDR3 region: CASSEETQYF. The CDR3 nucleotides are TGTGCCAGCAGCGAAGAGACCCAGTACTTC. This chain joins TRBV6-5 and TRBJ2-5; D unclear. The CDR3 length is 10 residues. Germline V gene data show CDR1 as MNHEY and CDR2 as SVGAGI. V was pared by 6 bases and J by 3 bases, with 2 bases between.

J is TRBJ2-6 and V is TRBV7-2, with 10 bases fitting TRBD1. The germline V gene encodes CDR1 SGHTA and CDR2 FQGNSA. The V segment lost 4 bases and the J segment 4 bases; nucleotides outside the gene matches: 4. The CDR3 totals 16 residues. The CDR3 DNA reads as TGTGCCAGCAGCTCCCGACAGGGGGCCGGGGCCAACGTCCTGACTTTC. This codes for CASSSRQGAGANVLTF.

The chain uses TRBV27 and TRBJ2-3; D may be TRBD1 (6 bases). V lost 6 bases to trimming and J lost 5 bases, with 24 bases between them. CDR3 length: 17 residues. Germline V lookup: CDR1 MNHEY, CDR2 SMNVEV (reference sequence). The DNA of the CDR3 is TGTGCCAGCAGGCTCAAGGGGGATGATCTATGGGGAGATACGCAGTATTTT. Translation gives CASRLKGDDLWGDTQYF.

The J gene is TRBJ1-5, the V gene TRBV7-9; D gene unclear. Trimming left V 4 bases short and J 7 bases short, with 14 bases between. This CDR3 region has 14 residues. Germline CDR1 reads SEHNR; CDR2 reads FQNEAQ (reference sequence). The DNA of the CDR3 is TGTGCCAGCAGCTCCCAAGGTAGGGAACAGCCCCAGCATTTT. Translating it yields CASSSQGREQPQHF.

The V gene is TRBV3-1 (or the pseudogene TRBV3-2), the J gene TRBJ2-7, with 7 bases aligning to TRBD2. The CDR3 sequence is 18 residues long. V gave up 2 bases and J gave up 1 base; unmatched junction bases: 14. CDR1 is LGHDT and CDR2 is YNNKEL in the germline V gene (reference sequence). This chain's CDR3 is CASSQHIPTSTQSYEQYF. CDR3 DNA: TGTGCCAGCAGCCAACATATCCCGACTAGCACACAGTCCTACGAGCAGTACTTC.

The chain combines TRBV11-1 with TRBJ2-5; weak D call: TRBD1 (6 bases). V was cut by 1 base and J by 4 bases, with 16 bases left in between. The CDR3 has 16 amino acids. Germline V lookup: CDR1 SGHAT, CDR2 FQDESV (reference sequence). This CDR3 reads CASSLVPGQGRETQYF. In DNA, the CDR3 is TGTGCCAGCAGCTTAGTCCCGGGGCAGGGGCGAGAGACCCAGTACTTC.

The chain joins TRBV27 to TRBJ1-5; D may be TRBD1 (6 bases). Germline V gene sequence: CDR1 MNHEY, CDR2 SMNVEV (reference sequence). V was clipped by 5 bases and J by 11 bases, with 19 bases between them. This CDR3 has 14 amino acids. CDR3 protein: CASSLQGRPVTQHF. DNA for the CDR3: TGTGCCAGCAGTCTACAGGGCCGGCCGGTGACCCAGCATTTT.

This chain uses TRBV27 with TRBJ1-2; D is perhaps TRBD1 (6 bases). The CDR3 sequence is 15 residues long. Germline values: CDR1 MNHEY, CDR2 SMNVEV (reference sequence). V lost 2 bases and J lost 0, with 10 bases in between. The DNA of the CDR3 is TGTGCCAGCAGTTTAAAGGGGGTTGCTAACTATGGCTACACCTTC. This gives the protein CASSLKGVANYGYTF.

The CDR3 loop reads CAWSPSGSYNEQFF. The CDR3 DNA sequence: TGTGCCTGGAGTCCCAGCGGCTCCTACAATGAGCAGTTCTTC. The rearrangement joins TRBV30 to TRBJ2-1; D possibly corresponds to TRBD2 (5 bases). Germline CDR1 reads GTSNPN; CDR2 reads SVGIG (reference sequence). V was clipped by 2 bases and J by 0 bases, with 8 bases between them. CDR3 length: 14 residues.

CDR3 sequence reads: CASSPSQLPYEQYF. CDR3 bases: TGTGCCAGCAGCCCCAGCCAGCTACCCTACGAGCAGTACTTC. The genes are TRBV11-2 and TRBJ2-7; D is unclear. The CDR3 sequence is 14 residues long. Germline CDR1 and CDR2: SGHAT and FQNNGV. V lost 5 bases and J 2 bases, leaving 13 bases between the germline ends.

J is TRBJ2-1 and V is TRBV5-1, with 7 bases that match TRBD2. Germline loops: CDR1 SGHRS, CDR2 YFSETQ. The CDR3 is made up of 15 amino acids. With 0 bases clipped from V and 2 bases from J, the junction kept 2 bases outside the gene matches. This chain's CDR3 is CASSLAAGAYNEQFF. CDR3 in DNA: TGCGCCAGCAGCTTGGCGGCGGGGGCCTACAATGAGCAGTTCTTC.

This clone was found a few times. V gene TRBV7-9 combines with J gene TRBJ1-6, with D possibly TRBD1 on 5 matching bases. Germline V gene lookup returns CDR1 SEHNR and CDR2 FQNEAQ (reference sequence). CDR3 length: 15 amino acids. V lost 3 bases to trimming and J lost 7 bases, with 13 bases between them. Here the CDR3 DNA reads TGTGCCAGCAGCTTTGGGGACTTACAGAATTCACCCCTCCACTTT. Its translation is CASSFGDLQNSPLHF.

In DNA, the CDR3 is TGTGCCAGTAGGGGAGGACTAGCTGACGACTACGAGCAGTACTTC. Amino acids: CASRGGLADDYEQYF. This chain joins TRBV19 and TRBJ2-7, with 8 bases identical to TRBD2. Germline V gives CDR1 LNHDA, CDR2 SQIVND (reference sequence). The CDR3 length is 15 residues. With 6 bases clipped from V and 3 bases from J, the junction kept 10 bases outside the gene matches.

The chain uses TRBV6-6 and TRBJ2-6; either TRBD1 or TRBD2 may supply D (7 bases each). Trimming left V 5 bases short and J 0 bases short, with 17 bases between. The CDR3 consists of 18 residues. In germline, CDR1 is MNHNY, CDR2 SVGAGI (reference sequence). CDR3 sequence: CASSPWGGGPSGANVLTF. In nucleotides, the CDR3 is TGTGCCAGCAGTCCTTGGGGAGGGGGCCCCTCTGGGGCCAACGTCCTGACTTTC.

This rearrangement joins TRBV19 to TRBJ1-2; D possibly corresponds to TRBD1 (6 bases). CDR3 length: 16 amino acids. With 8 bases removed from V and 2 bases from J, the gap between germline ends came to 21 bases. Germline-derived CDR1 and CDR2 are LNHDA and SQIVND (reference sequence). CDR3 sequence: CASWMSRQGTNYGYTF. In nucleotides, the CDR3 is TGTGCCAGTTGGATGAGCAGGCAGGGGACAAACTATGGCTACACCTTC.

The J gene is TRBJ1-4, the V gene TRBV10-1; no clear D gene. Germline V gives CDR1 WNHNN, CDR2 SYGVQD (reference sequence). With 4 bases removed from V and 1 base from J, the gap between germline ends came to 7 bases. The CDR3 covers 14 residues. CDR3 in DNA: TGCGCCAGCAGTGGTTCGGAAACTAATGAAAAACTGTTTTTT. This gives the protein CASSGSETNEKLFF.

The V call is TRBV27, the J call TRBJ2-7; tentative D call: TRBD2 (6 bases). Looked up from germline, CDR1 is MNHEY and CDR2 is SMNVEV (reference sequence). CDR3 length: 16 residues. The V gene lost 5 bases and the J gene lost 0 bases, with 17 bases spanning the gap. DNA for the CDR3: TGTGCCAGCAGTCCCGGGAGCGGAAGAAGCTCCTACGAGCAGTACTTC. This encodes CASSPGSGRSSYEQYF.